This T cell receptor beta chain was sequenced for a study of post-analysis software for immune sequencing data. Across the study: Multiple sclerosis in the patients followed relapsing-remitting, secondary progressive and progressive-relapsing courses. Findings and limits, study-wide: A few TRBV segments occurring more often in patients than controls included TRBV5-6, TRBV5-1 and TRBV20-1.

cDNA libraries for TCR beta contained unique molecular identifiers. With about 0.95 to 10 million T cells as the source, some 500,000 cDNA molecules resulted. TCRdb processed the PCR reads anew with MiXCR; each CDR3 protein has one entry. The sample includes approximately 360,000 distinct CDR3 sequences, around a third of them seen just once. This clonotype has a count of ten or more. The antigen remains undetermined. Between the trimmed V and J ends, which lost 8 bases and 2 bases, there was a span of 17 bases. Germline V lookup: CDR1 MNHEY, CDR2 SVGAGI. The CDR3 contains 15 residues. Source material: blood. This receptor was identified in a girl between 10 and 17 years old with multiple sclerosis. The chain couples TRBV6-5 to TRBJ2-3; maybe TRBD2 (5 bases). This CDR3 is CASLRGGHSTDTQYF. DNA of the CDR3: TGTGCCAGCCTCCGTGGAGGCCATTCCACAGATACGCAGTATTTT.